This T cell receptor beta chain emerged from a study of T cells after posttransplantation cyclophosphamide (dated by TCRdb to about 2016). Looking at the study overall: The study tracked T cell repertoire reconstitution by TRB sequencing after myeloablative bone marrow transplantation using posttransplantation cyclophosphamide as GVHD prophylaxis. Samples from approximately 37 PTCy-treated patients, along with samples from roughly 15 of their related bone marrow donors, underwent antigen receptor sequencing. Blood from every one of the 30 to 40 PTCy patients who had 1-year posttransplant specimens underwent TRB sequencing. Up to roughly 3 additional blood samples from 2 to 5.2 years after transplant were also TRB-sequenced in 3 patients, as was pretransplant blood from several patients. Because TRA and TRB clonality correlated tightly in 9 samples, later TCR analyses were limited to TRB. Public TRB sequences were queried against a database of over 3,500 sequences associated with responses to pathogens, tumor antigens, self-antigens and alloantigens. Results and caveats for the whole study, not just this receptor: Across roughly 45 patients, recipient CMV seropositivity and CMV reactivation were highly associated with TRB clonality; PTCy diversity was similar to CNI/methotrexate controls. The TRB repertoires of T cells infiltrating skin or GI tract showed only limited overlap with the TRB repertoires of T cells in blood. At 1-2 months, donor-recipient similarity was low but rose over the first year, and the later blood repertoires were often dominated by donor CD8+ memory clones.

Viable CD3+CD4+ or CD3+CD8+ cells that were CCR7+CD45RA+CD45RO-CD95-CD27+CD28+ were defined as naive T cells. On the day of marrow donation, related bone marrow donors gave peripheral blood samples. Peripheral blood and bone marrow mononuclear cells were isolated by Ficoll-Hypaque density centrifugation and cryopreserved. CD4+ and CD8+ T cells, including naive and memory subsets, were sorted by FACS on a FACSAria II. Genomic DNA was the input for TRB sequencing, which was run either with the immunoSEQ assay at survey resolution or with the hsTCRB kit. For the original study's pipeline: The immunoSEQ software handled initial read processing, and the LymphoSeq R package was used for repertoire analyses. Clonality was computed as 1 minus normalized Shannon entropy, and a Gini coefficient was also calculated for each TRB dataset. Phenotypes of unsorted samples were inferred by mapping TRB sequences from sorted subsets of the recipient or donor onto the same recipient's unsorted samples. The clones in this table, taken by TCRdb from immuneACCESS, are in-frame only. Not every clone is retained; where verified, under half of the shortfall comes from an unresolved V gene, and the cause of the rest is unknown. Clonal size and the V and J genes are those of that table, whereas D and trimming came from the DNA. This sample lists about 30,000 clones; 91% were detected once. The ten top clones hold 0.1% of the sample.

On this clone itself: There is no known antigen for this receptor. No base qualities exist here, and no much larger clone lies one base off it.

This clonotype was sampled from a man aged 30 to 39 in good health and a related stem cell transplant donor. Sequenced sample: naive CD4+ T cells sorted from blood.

CDR3 loop: CASSLAPGSGEQYF. The DNA sequence is TGTGCCAGCAGCTTAGCCCCAGGGTCTGGCGAGCAGTACTTC. The V and J segments used are TRBV7-8 and TRBJ2-7, and perhaps TRBD1 as D gene, on 5 matching bases. From its cysteine to its phenylalanine, the CDR3 spans 14 amino acids. The sequence is cut down to CDR3 DNA, 42 bases in frame from base 1. CDR1 and CDR2 (SGHVS, FQNEAQ) derive from the germline V gene. The germline ends are 12 bases apart after V is trimmed by 0 bases and J by 6 bases.